This section outlines one T cell receptor (beta chain) sequence together with its context. What it binds is not known. Researchers ran the PCR with 60 Vbeta and 13 Jbeta primers. Only in-frame clones appear in the TCRdb table, and some are missing; sequencing was by immunoSEQ multiplex PCR. The table has roughly 290,000 clones, 85% to 90% seen once. The data belong to a study of cytomegalovirus exposure and HLA in healthy donors. Study-level points and caveats: Reportedly, TCR beta sequences accurately predicted HLA-A and HLA-B alleles in most subjects.

This TCR derives from a woman aged 18-30 years in good health and CMV-seronegative. Source material: PBMCs.

The CDR3: CSVEVKARNTEAFF. The CDR3 bases are TGCAGCGTTGAGGTCAAAGCAAGGAACACTGAAGCTTTCTTT. This chain connects TRBV29-1 to TRBJ1-1, with D unclear. Trimming took 3 bases from V and 1 from J, leaving 12 bases between them. Germline CDR1 and CDR2: SQVTM and ANQGSEA. The CDR3 is 14 residues long. The variable domain in full, completed from reference TRBV29-1 and TRBJ1-1, reads SAVISQKPSRDICQRGTSLTIQCQVDSQVTMMFWYRQQPGQSLTLIATANQGSEATYESGFVIDKFPISRPNLTFSTLTVSNMSPEDSSIYLCSVEVKARNTEAFFGQGTRLTVV.